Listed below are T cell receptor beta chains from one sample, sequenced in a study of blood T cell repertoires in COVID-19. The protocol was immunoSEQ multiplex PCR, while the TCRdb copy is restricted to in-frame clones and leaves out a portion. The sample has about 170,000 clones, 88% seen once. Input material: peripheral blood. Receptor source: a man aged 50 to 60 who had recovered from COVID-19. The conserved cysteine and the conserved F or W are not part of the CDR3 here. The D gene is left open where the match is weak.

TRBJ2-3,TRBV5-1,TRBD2,ASSSRPIIAGGPSAPDTQY
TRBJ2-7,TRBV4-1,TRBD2,ASSQGPTSGIYEQY
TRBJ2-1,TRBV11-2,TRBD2,ASSETGTRRNEQF
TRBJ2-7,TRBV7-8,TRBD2,ASSLVGSGSIYEQY
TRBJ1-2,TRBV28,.,ASSLWTNNGYT
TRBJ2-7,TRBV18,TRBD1,ASSPGTGGIAGPAYEQY
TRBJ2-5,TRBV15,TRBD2,ATSRGGQETQY
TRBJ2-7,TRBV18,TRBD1,ASSPPGDRAYEQY
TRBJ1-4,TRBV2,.,ASKREGKEKLF
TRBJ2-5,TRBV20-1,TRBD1,SASPATGDQETQY
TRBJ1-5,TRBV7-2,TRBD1,ASSGGTGGAPGNQPQH
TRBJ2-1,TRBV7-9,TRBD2,ASSLALRLAGYNEQF
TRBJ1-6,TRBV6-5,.,ASHTGSSYNSPLH
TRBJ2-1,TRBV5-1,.,ASSLSLTGTPYNEQF
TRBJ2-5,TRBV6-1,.,ASSEREETQY
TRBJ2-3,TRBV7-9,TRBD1,ASILTGVGDTQY
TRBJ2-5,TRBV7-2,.,ASSPTQGETQY
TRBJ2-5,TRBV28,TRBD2,ASRKSGGARETQY
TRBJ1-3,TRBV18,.,ASSPGASGNTIY
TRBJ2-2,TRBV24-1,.,ATSFRGKIGELF